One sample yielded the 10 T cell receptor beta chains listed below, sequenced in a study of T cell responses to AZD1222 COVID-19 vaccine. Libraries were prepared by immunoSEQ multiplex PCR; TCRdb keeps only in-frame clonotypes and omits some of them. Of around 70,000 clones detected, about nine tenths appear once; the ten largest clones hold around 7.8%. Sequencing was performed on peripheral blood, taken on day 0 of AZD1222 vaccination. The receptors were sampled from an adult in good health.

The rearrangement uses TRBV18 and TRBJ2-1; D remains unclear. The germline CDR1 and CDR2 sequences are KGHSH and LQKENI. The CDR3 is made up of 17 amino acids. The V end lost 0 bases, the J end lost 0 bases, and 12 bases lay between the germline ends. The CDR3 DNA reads TGTGCCAGCTCACCACCGGGCGGCGTGAGCTCCTACAATGAGCAGTTCTTC. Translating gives CASSPPGGVSSYNEQFF.

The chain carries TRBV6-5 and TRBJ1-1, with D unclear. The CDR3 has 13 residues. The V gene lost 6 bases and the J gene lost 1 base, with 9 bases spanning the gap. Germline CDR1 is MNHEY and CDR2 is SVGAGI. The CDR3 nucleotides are TGTGCCAGCAGCCATAAGAGGAACACTGAAGCTTTCTTT. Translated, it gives CASSHKRNTEAFF.

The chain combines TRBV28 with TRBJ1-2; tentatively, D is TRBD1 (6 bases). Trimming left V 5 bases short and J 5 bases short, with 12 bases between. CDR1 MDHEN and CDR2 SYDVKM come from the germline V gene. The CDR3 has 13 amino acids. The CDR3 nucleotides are TGTGCCAGCAGTGCAGGGGCGGGGTATGGCTACACCTTC. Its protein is CASSAGAGYGYTF.

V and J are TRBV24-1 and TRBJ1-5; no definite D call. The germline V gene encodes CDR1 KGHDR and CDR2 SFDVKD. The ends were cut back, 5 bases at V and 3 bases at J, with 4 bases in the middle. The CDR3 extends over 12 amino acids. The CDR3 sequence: CATSVNNQPQHF. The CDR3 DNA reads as TGTGCCACCAGTGTCAACAATCAGCCCCAGCATTTT.

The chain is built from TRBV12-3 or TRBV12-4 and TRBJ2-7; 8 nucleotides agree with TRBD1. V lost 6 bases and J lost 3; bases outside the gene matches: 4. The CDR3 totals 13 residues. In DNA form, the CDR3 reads TGTGCCAGCAGCCAAGGACAGGGCTACGAGCAGTACTTC. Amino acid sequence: CASSQGQGYEQYF.

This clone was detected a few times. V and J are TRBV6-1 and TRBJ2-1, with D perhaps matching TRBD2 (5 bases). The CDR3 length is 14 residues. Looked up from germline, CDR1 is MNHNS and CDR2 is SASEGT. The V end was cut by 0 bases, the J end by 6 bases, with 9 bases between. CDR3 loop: CASSEADSFNEQFF. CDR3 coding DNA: TGTGCCAGCAGTGAAGCGGACTCGTTCAATGAGCAGTTCTTC.

The CDR3 loop reads CASSTWTSGPTYEQYF. The CDR3 DNA sequence: TGTGCCAGCAGTACTTGGACTAGCGGCCCTACCTACGAGCAGTACTTC. This chain uses TRBV6-2 or TRBV6-3 with TRBJ2-7; 10 bases agree with TRBD2. This CDR3 comprises 16 residues. Losses at the gene ends were 5 bases for V and 2 bases for J; bases not matched to a gene: 9. Germline V gives CDR1 MNHEY, CDR2 SVGEGT.

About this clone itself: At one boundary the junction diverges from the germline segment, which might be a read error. CDR3 in DNA: TGTGCTAGCAGTCAGGCGAGCGGGCGGACCGGGGAGCTGTTTTTT. Its protein is CASSQASGRTGELFF. This chain connects TRBV7-7 to TRBJ2-2, with D tentatively TRBD2 (6 bases). Germline loops: CDR1 SSHAT, CDR2 FNYEAQ (reference sequence). The CDR3 length is 15 residues.

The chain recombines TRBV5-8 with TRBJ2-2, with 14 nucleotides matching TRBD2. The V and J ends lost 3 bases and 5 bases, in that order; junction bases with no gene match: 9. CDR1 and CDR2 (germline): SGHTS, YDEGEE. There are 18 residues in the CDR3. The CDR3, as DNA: TGTGCCAGCAGCTCGGGACTAGCGGGGGCCTCGAGTACCGGGGAGCTGTTTTTT. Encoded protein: CASSSGLAGASSTGELFF.

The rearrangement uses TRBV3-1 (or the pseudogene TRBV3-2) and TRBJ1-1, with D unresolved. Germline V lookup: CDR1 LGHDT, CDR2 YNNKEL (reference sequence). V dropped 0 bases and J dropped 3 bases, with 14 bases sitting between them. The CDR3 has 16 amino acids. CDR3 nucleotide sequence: TGTGCCAGCAGCCAAGATAAAGGAAACCTATACACTGAAGCTTTCTTT. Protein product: CASSQDKGNLYTEAFF.